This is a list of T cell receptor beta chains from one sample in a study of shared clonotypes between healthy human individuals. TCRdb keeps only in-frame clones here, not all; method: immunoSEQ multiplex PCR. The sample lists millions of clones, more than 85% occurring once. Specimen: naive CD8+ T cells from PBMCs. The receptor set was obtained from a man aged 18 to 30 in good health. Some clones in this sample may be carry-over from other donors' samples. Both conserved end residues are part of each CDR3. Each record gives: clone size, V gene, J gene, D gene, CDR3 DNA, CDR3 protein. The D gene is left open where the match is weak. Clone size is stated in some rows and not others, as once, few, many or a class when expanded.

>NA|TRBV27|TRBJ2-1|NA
TGTGCCAGCAGCCCAAGGGGTGCGTGGGGGAATGAGCAGTTCTTC
CASSPRGAWGNEQFF
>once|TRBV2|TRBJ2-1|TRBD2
TGTGCCAGCAGCATCACGCCGGCTAGCGGGTGGAATGAGCAGTTCTTC
CASSITPASGWNEQFF
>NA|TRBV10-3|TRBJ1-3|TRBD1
TGTGCCATCAGTGAGGGACAGGTCCTCTCTGGAAACACCATATATTTT
CAISEGQVLSGNTIYF
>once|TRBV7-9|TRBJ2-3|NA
TGTGCCAGCAGCTTAACAGGGCAGGGCAGAAGCACAGATACGCAGTATTTT
CASSLTGQGRSTDTQYF
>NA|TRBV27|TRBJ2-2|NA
TGTGCCAGCAGTCCATTCGCGAACACCGGGGAGCTGTTTTTT
CASSPFANTGELFF
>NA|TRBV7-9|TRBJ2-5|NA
TGTGCCAGCAGTCGCAGGGGAGAAGAGACCCAGTACTTC
CASSRRGEETQYF
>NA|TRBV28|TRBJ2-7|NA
TGTGCCAGCACCGGCCGGCAGTCCTACGAGCAGTACTTC
CASTGRQSYEQYF
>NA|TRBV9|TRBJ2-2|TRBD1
TGTGCCAGCAGCGTAAACAGGGGGGCGGACACCGGGGAGCTGTTTTTT
CASSVNRGADTGELFF
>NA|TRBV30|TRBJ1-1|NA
TGTGCCTGGAGTGGTTGGGGAGGGTCTGGGACTGAAGCTTTCTTT
CAWSGWGGSGTEAFF
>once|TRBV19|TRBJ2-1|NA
TGTGCCAGTAGTATAGCTAGTTATAGCTCCTACAATGAGCAGTTCTTC
CASSIASYSSYNEQFF
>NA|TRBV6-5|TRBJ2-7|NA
TGTGCCAGCAGTTACGAAGACAGCCCAGCCTACGAGCAGTACTTC
CASSYEDSPAYEQYF
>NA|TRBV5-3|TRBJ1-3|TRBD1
TGTGCCAGAAGGACCAGGGATGGACAGGCGCCCTCTGGAAACACCATATATTTT
CARRTRDGQAPSGNTIYF
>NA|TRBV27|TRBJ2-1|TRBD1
TGTGCCAGCAGTATCGGGACAGGGGTCGGTGAGCAGTTCTTC
CASSIGTGVGEQFF
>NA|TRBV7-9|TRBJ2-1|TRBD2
TGTGCCAGCAGCTTTCCTAGCGGGAGTACTGACAATGAGCAGTTCTTC
CASSFPSGSTDNEQFF
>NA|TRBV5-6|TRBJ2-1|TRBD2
TGTGCCAGCAGCTGGGGAGGGTACAATGAGCAGTTCTTC
CASSWGGYNEQFF
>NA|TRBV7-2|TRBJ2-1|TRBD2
TGTGCCAGCAGCTTTGCGGGAGCGTCCTACAATGAGCAGTTCTTC
CASSFAGASYNEQFF
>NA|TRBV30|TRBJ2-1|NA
TGTGCCTGGAGGGAGGCAGGATACAATGAGCAGTTCTTC
CAWREAGYNEQFF
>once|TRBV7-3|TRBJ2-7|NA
TGTGCCAGCAGCACCGACGGATCCTCCGAGCAGTACTTC
CASSTDGSSEQYF
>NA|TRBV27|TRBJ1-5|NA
TGTGCCAGCAGCCTAGGGACTTACAATCAGCCCCAGCATTTT
CASSLGTYNQPQHF
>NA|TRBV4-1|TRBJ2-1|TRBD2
TGCGCCAGCAGCCAAGGGGGACTAGGTGAGCAGTTCTTC
CASSQGGLGEQFF
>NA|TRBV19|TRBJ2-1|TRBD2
TGTGCCAGTATCCATTCGGCGGGAGCACAGTTCTTC
CASIHSAGAQFF
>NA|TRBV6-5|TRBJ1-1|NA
TGTGCCAGCAGTTACTCGTTGAAGAACACTGAAGCTTTCTTT
CASSYSLKNTEAFF
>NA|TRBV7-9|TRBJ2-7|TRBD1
TGTGCCAGCAGCCCCACGACAGGGGATTACGAGCAGTACTTC
CASSPTTGDYEQYF
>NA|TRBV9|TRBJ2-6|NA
TGTGCCAGCAGCGTAGGAAATGGGGCCAACGTCCTGACTTTC
CASSVGNGANVLTF
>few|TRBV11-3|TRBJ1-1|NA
TGTGCCAGCAGCTACGACCGTGGCACTGAAGCTTTCTTT
CASSYDRGTEAFF
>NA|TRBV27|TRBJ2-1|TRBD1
TGTGCCAGCAGTTTCAGGGGGCAGGTCGATGAGCAGTTCTTC
CASSFRGQVDEQFF
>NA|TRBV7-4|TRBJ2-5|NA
TGTGCCAGCAGCTTAAGAGGACCTTGGGGGCAAGAGACCCAGTACTTC
CASSLRGPWGQETQYF
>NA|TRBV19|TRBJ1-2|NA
TGTGCCAGTAGTACACCCCAGTGGGGGCGAGGAGGCTACACCTTC
CASSTPQWGRGGYTF
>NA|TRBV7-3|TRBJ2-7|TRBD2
TGTGCCAGCAGCCTAGCGGGAGCGCTGGACGAGCAGTACTTC
CASSLAGALDEQYF
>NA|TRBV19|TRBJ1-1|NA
TGTGCCAGTGCTAGCCCCCGGGAGGGCACTGAAGCTTTCTTT
CASASPREGTEAFF
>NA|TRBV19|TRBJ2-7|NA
TGTGCCAGTAAACGGACCGGAACCTCCTACGAGCAGTACTTC
CASKRTGTSYEQYF
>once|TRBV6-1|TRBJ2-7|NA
TGTGCCAGCAGTGATCAGTCCTGGCGCCCCGAGCAGTACTTC
CASSDQSWRPEQYF
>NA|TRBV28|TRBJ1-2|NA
TGTGCCAGCAGTTTTAGAGGGGAGAGCTACGGCTACACCTTC
CASSFRGESYGYTF
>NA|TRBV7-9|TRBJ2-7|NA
TGTGCCAGCAGCTTAGGAGTTTTGGGCGAGCAGTACTTC
CASSLGVLGEQYF
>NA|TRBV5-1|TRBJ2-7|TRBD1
TGCGCCAGCAGCTTGGTTGTATGGGACAGGAGCTCCTACGAGCAGTACTTC
CASSLVVWDRSSYEQYF
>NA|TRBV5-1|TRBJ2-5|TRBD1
TGCGCCAGCAGCATAGACCGGGACAGTGAGTTCCAAGAGACCCAGTACTTC
CASSIDRDSEFQETQYF
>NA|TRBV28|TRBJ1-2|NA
TGTGCCAGCAGTTCGATTTCCGGAGGGTATGGCTACACCTTC
CASSSISGGYGYTF
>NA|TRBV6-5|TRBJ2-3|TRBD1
TGTGCCAGCAGTCGAGGTCGGACAGGGAAGGATACGCAGTATTTT
CASSRGRTGKDTQYF
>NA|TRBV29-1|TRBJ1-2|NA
TGCAGCGTTGAAGGATACAGGGCCCAATACTCCTATGGCTACACCTTC
CSVEGYRAQYSYGYTF
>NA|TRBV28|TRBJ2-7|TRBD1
TGTGCCAGCAGTTTAGGGACAGGGGTCCACGAGCAGTACTTC
CASSLGTGVHEQYF
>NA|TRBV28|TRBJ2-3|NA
TGTGCCAGCAGTCCCCAGCGGAGCATCACAGATACGCAGTATTTT
CASSPQRSITDTQYF